A selection of T cell receptor beta chains follows, all from one sample in a study of blood T cell repertoires in COVID-19. TCRdb's table, derived via immunoSEQ multiplex PCR, lists solely in-frame clones and lacks some. The sample records a few hundred thousand clones, 75% to 95% being singletons. Sequenced: peripheral blood. These receptors were collected from a person aged 18 to 35 with COVID-19, enrolled during active disease. Each CDR3 is given with its conserved first and last residue. The D gene is left open where the match is weak. The listing skips clone size in some rows; elsewhere it reads once, few, many or a size class.

V	D	length	J	size	CDR3	DNA
TRBV5-1	TRBD1	15	TRBJ1-1	NA	CASSYGQGWDTEAFF	TGCGCCAGCAGTTACGGACAGGGATGGGACACTGAAGCTTTCTTT
TRBV11-3	NA	13	TRBJ1-1	NA	CASSLRGGTEAFF	TGTGCCAGCAGCTTACGGGGAGGGACTGAAGCTTTCTTT
TRBV13	NA	12	TRBJ2-3	NA	CASSLAGNTQYF	TGTGCCAGCAGCTTAGCGGGGAATACGCAGTATTTT
TRBV4-3	NA	17	TRBJ2-7	NA	CASSQFSAGSSSYEQYF	TGCGCCAGCAGCCAATTTTCGGCGGGTTCCTCCTCCTACGAGCAGTACTTC
TRBV7-9	NA	16	TRBJ2-7	NA	CASSLGEVESSYEQYF	TGTGCCAGCAGCTTGGGGGAGGTGGAGAGCTCCTACGAGCAGTACTTC
TRBV7-9	NA	16	TRBJ1-2	NA	CASTRWNGDKGYGYTF	TGTGCCAGCACCCGCTGGAATGGGGACAAGGGGTATGGCTACACCTTC
TRBV7-9	TRBD1	14	TRBJ2-1	once	CASTGTGAYNEQFF	TGTGCCAGTACCGGGACAGGGGCCTACAATGAGCAGTTCTTC
TRBV21-1	NA	15	TRBJ2-7	NA	CATLTTSVFAYEQYF	TGTGCCACCCTTACGACTAGCGTGTTTGCCTACGAGCAGTACTTC
TRBV12-5	NA	8	TRBJ2-1	NA	CASGGRFF	TGTGCTAGTGGTGGGCGGTTCTTC
TRBV28	NA	15	TRBJ2-6	NA	CASSYRPVRLNVLTF	TGTGCCAGCAGCTATAGGCCTGTGCGGTTAAACGTCCTGACTTTC
TRBV21-1	NA	16	TRBJ2-1	NA	CASSQGGLAGGNEQFF	TGTGCCAGCAGTCAAGGAGGACTAGCGGGAGGGAATGAGCAGTTCTTC
TRBV7-9	TRBD1	17	TRBJ1-2	NA	CASSALGGPGQKGGYTF	TGTGCCAGCAGCGCACTAGGGGGTCCGGGACAGAAGGGCGGCTACACCTTC
TRBV3-1/TRBV3-2	NA	14	TRBJ1-1	NA	CASSQESGMAEAFF	TGTGCCAGCAGCCAAGAATCCGGGATGGCTGAAGCTTTCTTT
TRBV14	NA	11	TRBJ2-5	NA	CASSQVSLLYF	TGTGCCAGCAGCCAAGTGAGTCTTCTGTACTTC
TRBV10-3	TRBD1	14	TRBJ2-2	NA	CASTRQGDTGELFF	TGTGCCTCAACAAGACAGGGAGACACCGGGGAGCTGTTTTTT
TRBV5-1	NA	13	TRBJ2-7	NA	CASSLEAAYEQYF	TGCGCCAGCAGCTTGGAAGCGGCCTACGAGCAGTACTTC
TRBV4-2	TRBD1	15	TRBJ1-2	few	CASSQDQTGVYGYTF	TGTGCCAGCAGCCAAGATCAGACAGGGGTCTATGGCTACACCTTC
TRBV29-1	TRBD1	18	TRBJ1-2	few	CSVEGSTGKYSQYYGYTF	TGCAGCGTTGAAGGGTCGACAGGGAAGTACTCACAATACTATGGCTACACCTTC
TRBV5-3	NA	15	TRBJ2-2	NA	CARSSETGEGGELFF	TGTGCCAGAAGCTCGGAGACAGGGGAGGGCGGGGAGCTGTTTTTT
TRBV18	NA	14	TRBJ2-5	NA	CASSPYRDQETQYF	TGTGCCAGCTCACCATACAGGGACCAAGAGACCCAGTACTTC
TRBV19	TRBD2	12	TRBJ2-5	NA	CAGLAVQETQYF	TGTGCCGGCCTAGCGGTCCAAGAGACCCAGTACTTC
TRBV20-1	TRBD1	11	TRBJ2-4	NA	CSAWDRNIQYF	TGCAGTGCTTGGGACAGAAACATTCAGTACTTC
TRBV7-9	TRBD1	15	TRBJ1-2	once	CASSRGTGSVYGYTF	TGTGCCAGCAGCCGTGGGACAGGGAGTGTTTATGGCTACACCTTC
TRBV6-1	NA	15	TRBJ2-5	NA	CASSESDHYSETQYF	TGTGCCAGCAGTGAATCAGACCACTATTCAGAGACCCAGTACTTC
TRBV24-1	TRBD1	18	TRBJ2-6	NA	CATSDPGQGGSGANVLTF	TGTGCCACCAGTGACCCGGGACAGGGAGGCTCTGGGGCCAACGTCCTGACTTTC
TRBV7-2	NA	14	TRBJ1-5	NA	CASSLVVGDQPQHF	TGTGCCAGCAGCTTAGTCGTAGGGGATCAGCCCCAGCATTTT
TRBV3-1/TRBV3-2	TRBD1	15	TRBJ1-6	NA	CASSQGGTGNSPLHF	TGTGCCAGCAGCCAAGGGGGGACAGGGAATTCACCCCTCCACTTT
TRBV6-1	TRBD2	15	TRBJ2-5	NA	CASSEGLAGGETQYF	TGTGCCAGCAGTGAAGGGCTAGCGGGGGGGGAGACCCAGTACTTC
TRBV7-3	NA	14	TRBJ2-7	NA	CASSLGMGPYEQYF	TGTGCCAGCAGCTTAGGCATGGGGCCCTACGAGCAGTACTTC
TRBV4-1	NA	15	TRBJ1-2	NA	CASSPTAGTLYGYTF	TGCGCCAGCAGCCCGACAGCGGGGACCCTTTATGGCTACACCTTC
TRBV6-1	TRBD2	16	TRBJ2-3	NA	CASSERRERGYDTQYF	TGTGCCAGCAGTGAAAGGAGGGAGCGGGGTTACGATACGCAGTATTTT
TRBV5-1	NA	14	TRBJ2-2	NA	CASSNYRVTGELFF	TGCGCCAGCAGCAACTATCGAGTCACCGGGGAGCTGTTTTTT
TRBV7-8	NA	14	TRBJ1-4	once	CASSQGQLNEKLFF	TGTGCCAGCAGCCAGGGACAACTTAATGAAAAACTGTTTTTT
TRBV24-1	TRBD2	15	TRBJ2-2	NA	CATTSSAGGPGELFF	TGTGCCACCACCTCCTCAGCGGGAGGGCCCGGGGAGCTGTTTTTT
TRBV6-5	NA	16	TRBJ2-5	NA	CASSYLAPSLEETQYF	TGTGCCAGCAGTTACCTTGCCCCCTCATTAGAAGAGACCCAGTACTTC
TRBV24-1	NA	13	TRBJ1-1	NA	CATEDGSGTEAFF	TGTGCCACCGAGGACGGCTCGGGAACTGAAGCTTTCTTT
TRBV2	NA	17	TRBJ2-1	NA	CASSGGALANMWNEQFF	TGTGCCAGCAGTGGGGGGGCACTAGCGAATATGTGGAATGAGCAGTTCTTC
TRBV13	NA	13	TRBJ1-4	NA	CASSLMTEEKLFF	TGTGCCAGCAGCCTAATGACGGAGGAAAAACTGTTTTTT
TRBV7-6	TRBD2	15	TRBJ2-1	NA	CASSLEAGEGHEQFF	TGTGCCAGCAGCTTAGAGGCGGGAGAGGGTCATGAGCAGTTCTTC
TRBV5-1	NA	13	TRBJ2-1	NA	CASSLAGLSREFF	TGCGCCAGCAGCTTGGCCGGGCTTTCGAGGGAGTTCTTC
TRBV10-2	TRBD2	17	TRBJ2-7	NA	CASSEETSGRAGHEQYF	TGCGCCAGCAGTGAGGAGACTAGCGGGAGGGCGGGCCACGAGCAGTACTTC
TRBV9	NA	15	TRBJ2-3	NA	CASSVRSLSTDTQYF	TGTGCCAGCAGCGTACGGTCGTTGAGCACAGATACGCAGTATTTT
TRBV28	NA	12	TRBJ1-2	NA	CASSLLGRGYTF	TGTGCCAGCAGTTTACTAGGTAGGGGCTACACCTTC